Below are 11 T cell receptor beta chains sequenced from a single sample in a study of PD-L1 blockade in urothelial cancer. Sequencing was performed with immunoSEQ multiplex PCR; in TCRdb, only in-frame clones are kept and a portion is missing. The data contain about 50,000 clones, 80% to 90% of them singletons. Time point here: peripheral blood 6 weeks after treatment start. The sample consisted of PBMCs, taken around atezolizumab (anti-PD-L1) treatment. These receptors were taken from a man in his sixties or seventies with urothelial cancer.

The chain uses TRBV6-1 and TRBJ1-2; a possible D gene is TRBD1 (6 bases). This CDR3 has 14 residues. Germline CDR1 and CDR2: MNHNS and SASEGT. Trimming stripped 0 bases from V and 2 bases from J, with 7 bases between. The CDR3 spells CASSEAGQNYGYTF. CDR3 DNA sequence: TGTGCCAGCAGTGAAGCCGGACAGAACTATGGCTACACCTTC.

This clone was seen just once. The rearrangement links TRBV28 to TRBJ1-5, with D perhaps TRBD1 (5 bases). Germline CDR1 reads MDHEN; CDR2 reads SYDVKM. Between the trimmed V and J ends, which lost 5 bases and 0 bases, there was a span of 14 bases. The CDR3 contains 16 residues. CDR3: CASSIRTYYSNQPQHF. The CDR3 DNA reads TGTGCCAGCAGTATTCGGACATATTATAGCAATCAGCCCCAGCATTTT.

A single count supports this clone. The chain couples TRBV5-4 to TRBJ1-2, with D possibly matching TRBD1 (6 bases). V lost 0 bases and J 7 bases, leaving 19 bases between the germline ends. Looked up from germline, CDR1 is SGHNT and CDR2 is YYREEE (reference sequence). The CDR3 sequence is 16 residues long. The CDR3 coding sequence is TGTGCCAGCAGCTTGGAGGCGGGGGCGGGTCATAGTGGCTACACCTTC. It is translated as CASSLEAGAGHSGYTF.

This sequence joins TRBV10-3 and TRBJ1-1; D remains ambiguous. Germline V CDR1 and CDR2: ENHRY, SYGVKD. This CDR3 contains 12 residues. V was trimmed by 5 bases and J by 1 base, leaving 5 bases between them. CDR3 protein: CAISFKNTEAFF. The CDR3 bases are TGTGCCATCAGTTTCAAGAACACTGAAGCTTTCTTT.

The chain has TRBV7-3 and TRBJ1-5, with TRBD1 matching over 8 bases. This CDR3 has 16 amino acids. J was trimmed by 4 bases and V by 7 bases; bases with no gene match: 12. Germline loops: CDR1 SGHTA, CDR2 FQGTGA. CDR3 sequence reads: CASTPRSDRGNQPQHF. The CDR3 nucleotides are TGTGCCAGCACCCCCCGAAGTGACAGGGGAAATCAGCCCCAGCATTTT.

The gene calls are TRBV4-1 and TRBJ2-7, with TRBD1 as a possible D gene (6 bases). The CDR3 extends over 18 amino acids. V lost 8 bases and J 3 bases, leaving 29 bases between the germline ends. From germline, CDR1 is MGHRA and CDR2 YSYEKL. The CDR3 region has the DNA TGCGCCAGCCGTTCACTAACAAACCTACAGGGAGAAGGCTACGAGCAGTACTTC. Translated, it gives CASRSLTNLQGEGYEQYF.

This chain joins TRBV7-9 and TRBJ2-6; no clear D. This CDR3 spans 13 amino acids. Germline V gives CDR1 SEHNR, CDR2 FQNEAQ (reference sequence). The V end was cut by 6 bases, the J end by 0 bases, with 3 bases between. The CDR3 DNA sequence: TGTGCCAGCAGGAGCTCTGGGGCCAACGTCCTGACTTTC. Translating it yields CASRSSGANVLTF.

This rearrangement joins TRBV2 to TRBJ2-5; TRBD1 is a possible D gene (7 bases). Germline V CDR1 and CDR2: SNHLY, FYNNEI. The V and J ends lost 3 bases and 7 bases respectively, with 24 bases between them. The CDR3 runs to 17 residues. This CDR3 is CASSERPEGPWTGTQYF. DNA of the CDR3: TGTGCCAGCAGTGAGCGGCCGGAGGGGCCCTGGACAGGGACCCAGTACTTC.

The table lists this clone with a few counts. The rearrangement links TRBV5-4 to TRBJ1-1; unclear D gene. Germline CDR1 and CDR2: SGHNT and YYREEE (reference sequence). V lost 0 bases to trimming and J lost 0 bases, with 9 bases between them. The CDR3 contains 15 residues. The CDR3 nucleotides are TGTGCCAGCAGCTTGGATAGGAGCATGAACACTGAAGCTTTCTTT. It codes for CASSLDRSMNTEAFF.

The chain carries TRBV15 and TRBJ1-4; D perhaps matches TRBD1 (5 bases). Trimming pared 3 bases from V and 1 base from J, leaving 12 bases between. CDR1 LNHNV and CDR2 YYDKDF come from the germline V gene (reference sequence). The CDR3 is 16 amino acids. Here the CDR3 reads CATSRGPGGTNEKLFF. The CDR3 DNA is TGTGCCACCAGCAGGGGGCCGGGGGGAACTAATGAAAAACTGTTTTTT.

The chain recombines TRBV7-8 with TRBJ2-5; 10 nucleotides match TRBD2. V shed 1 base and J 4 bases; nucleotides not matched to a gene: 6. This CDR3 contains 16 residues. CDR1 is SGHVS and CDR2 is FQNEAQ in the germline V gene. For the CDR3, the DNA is TGTGCCAGCAGCTTAGTTGGTAGACTAGCGGGAGAGACCCAGTACTTC. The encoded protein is CASSLVGRLAGETQYF.